This T cell receptor beta chain was found in a study of control samples from healthy donors and cancer patients (dated by TCRdb to about 2020). The CDR3, from cysteine to phenylalanine, totals 15 residues. Solely the CDR3 DNA is kept, with 45 bases framed from the first base. The junction carries 10 bases between V and J, which are trimmed by 3 bases and 4 bases respectively. From the germline V gene, CDR1 is SNHLY and CDR2 is FYNNEI. The method behind the library was the immunoSEQ multiplex PCR assay. TCRdb provides this immuneACCESS table in a form limited to in-frame rearrangements. Some clones are lacking; in checked studies, under half of them reflect an unresolved V gene, and why the rest are absent is not known. The sample has under 80,000 clones on record, approximately 94% of them singletons. Together, the top ten hold 2.8% of the sample. Note on this clone: What antigen it recognizes has not been identified. Per-base qualities were not stored, and no clone one base away is much larger.

The specimen was blood. The receptor was isolated from a woman between 25 and 40 years old in good health. The chain uses TRBV2 and TRBJ1-6; the D gene identity is not certain. The nucleotide sequence is given as TGTGCCAGCAGTGAGGGGTCGGCATATAATTCACCCCTCCACTTT. It translates as CASSEGSAYNSPLHF.